The 30 T cell receptor beta chains below all came from one sample that was sequenced in a study of blood T cell repertoires in COVID-19. Repertoires were generated with immunoSEQ multiplex PCR, while TCRdb's copy carries only in-frame clones and drops some. The table shows 200,000 to 300,000 clones, with around 90% occurring only once. The sample taken for sequencing was peripheral blood. These receptors were taken from a woman in her 40s with acute or convalescent COVID-19.

The V gene is TRBV6-6, the J gene TRBJ1-2; TRBD1 aligns across 10 bases. Germline assignment: CDR1 MNHNY and CDR2 SVGAGI (reference sequence). V shed 6 bases and J 5 bases; nucleotides not matched to a gene: 9. The CDR3 contains 15 residues. This CDR3 reads CASSGSGQGFYGYTF. CDR3 DNA sequence: TGTGCCAGCAGCGGATCGGGACAGGGGTTTTATGGCTACACCTTC.

This sequence joins TRBV28 and TRBJ1-4; the D gene is possibly TRBD1 (5 bases). The V gene lost 8 bases and the J gene lost 7 bases, with 14 bases spanning the gap. Germline lookup yields CDR1 MDHEN and CDR2 SYDVKM. The CDR3 contains 13 residues. The CDR3 protein is CASVLSGGEKLFF. The DNA for the CDR3 is TGTGCCAGCGTTTTGTCGGGGGGTGAAAAACTGTTTTTT.

The chain couples TRBV11-2 to TRBJ1-3, with D possibly TRBD1 on 5 matching bases. Germline V gives CDR1 SGHAT, CDR2 FQNNGV. V was shortened by 5 bases and J by 4 bases, with 15 bases between the two germline ends. CDR3 length equals 15 residues. In nucleotides, the CDR3 is TGTGCCAGCAGCCAGGGATCGGGGGGGGGAAACACCATATATTTT. Its translation: CASSQGSGGGNTIYF.

The CDR3 DNA follows: TGTGCCAGCACCCCGGGACAGGGGCTGTATAGCAATCAGCCCCAGCATTTT. This gives the protein CASTPGQGLYSNQPQHF. V gene TRBV21-1 combines with J gene TRBJ1-5; the table's TRBD1 call for D was not verified on the DNA. TRBV21-1 is a pseudogene segment. This CDR3 is 17 amino acids long.

The V gene is TRBV6-5, the J gene TRBJ1-2; a possible D gene is TRBD1 (6 bases). The CDR3 runs to 11 residues. V dropped 8 bases and J dropped 5 bases, with 9 bases sitting between them. Germline lookup yields CDR1 MNHEY and CDR2 SVGAGI. CDR3 sequence reads: CASGQTYGYTF. CDR3 DNA: TGTGCCAGCGGACAGACTTATGGCTACACCTTC.

The chain employs TRBV6-5 and TRBJ2-3; 10 nucleotides line up with TRBD2. Trimming took 0 bases from V and 5 from J; bases not matched to a gene: 5. This CDR3 contains 16 residues. Per the germline V gene, CDR1 is MNHEY and CDR2 is SVGAGI. The CDR3 DNA is TGTGCCAGCAGTTACTCCCCTAGCGGGGGCCAAGATACGCAGTATTTT. It encodes CASSYSPSGGQDTQYF.

This chain links TRBV19 with TRBJ1-1; D unclear. Germline V gene data show CDR1 as LNHDA and CDR2 as SQIVND (reference sequence). This CDR3 spans 13 amino acids. V was clipped by 3 bases and J by 1 base, with 6 bases between them. This CDR3 reads CASSISSNTEAFF. The CDR3 DNA reads TGTGCCAGTAGTATCAGTTCGAACACTGAAGCTTTCTTT.

The table lists this clone with a few counts. V gene TRBV6-2 or TRBV6-3 combines with J gene TRBJ1-5; TRBD1 aligns across 7 bases. This CDR3 is 15 amino acids long. CDR1 is MNHEY, CDR2 SVGEGT, per germline. The ends lost 5 bases at V and 0 bases at J; junction bases unmatched: 4. The CDR3 is CASSHGTVSNQPQHF. Here the CDR3 DNA reads TGTGCCAGCAGTCACGGGACAGTTAGCAATCAGCCCCAGCATTTT.

The chain uses TRBV30 and TRBJ1-6; 8 bases are a match to TRBD1. Germline-derived CDR1 and CDR2 are GTSNPN and SVGIG (reference sequence). Trimming at V came to 2 bases and at J to 4 bases, leaving 4 bases not matched to a gene. The CDR3 spans 15 residues. The CDR3 nucleotides are TGTGCCTGGAGTAAACAGGGGGTTTATAATTCACCCCTCCACTTT. It codes for CAWSKQGVYNSPLHF.

CDR3 nucleotide sequence: TGTGCCACCAGCAGAGACAGGCCTTTTAATGAAAAACTGTTTTTT. Translated, it gives CATSRDRPFNEKLFF. The chain recombines TRBV15 with TRBJ1-4; D remains ambiguous. This CDR3 has 15 residues. Germline assignment: CDR1 LNHNV and CDR2 YYDKDF (reference sequence). The V end lost 0 bases, the J end lost 4 bases, and 9 bases lay between the germline ends.

The CDR3, as DNA: TGTGCCAGCAGCTTCGGGGATACGCAGTATTTT. As protein: CASSFGDTQYF. The rearrangement links TRBV5-4 to TRBJ2-3; D is ambiguous. Germline values: CDR1 SGHNT, CDR2 YYREEE (reference sequence). V lost 2 bases to trimming and J lost 6 bases, with 4 bases between them. This CDR3 has 11 amino acids. The full variable domain, its missing parts supplied by reference TRBV5-4 and TRBJ2-3, is ETGVTQSPTHLIKTRGQQVTLRCSSQSGHNTVSWYQQALGQGPQFIFQYYREEENGRGNFPPRFSGLQFPNYSSELNVNALELDDSALYLCASSFGDTQYFGPGTRLTVL.

The chain uses TRBV7-6 and TRBJ2-7; tentatively, D is TRBD1 (5 bases). Germline V gives CDR1 SGHVS, CDR2 FNYEAQ. This CDR3 spans 14 amino acids. V lost 5 bases, J lost 9 bases, and 20 bases lay in between. The CDR3 is CASSPGDSAGRQYV. The CDR3 nucleotides are TGTGCCAGCAGCCCCGGAGACAGTGCCGGTCGGCAGTACGTC.

The chain is built from TRBV2 and TRBJ1-2, with TRBD1 matching over 11 bases. There are 15 residues in the CDR3. Germline assignment: CDR1 SNHLY and CDR2 FYNNEI. J lost 6 bases, V lost 2 bases, and 5 bases had no gene match. The CDR3 reads CASSERMGQGDGYTF. CDR3 sequence (DNA): TGTGCCAGCAGTGAACGTATGGGACAGGGGGATGGCTACACCTTC.

V and J are TRBV2 and TRBJ2-3; 7 bases fit TRBD1. The ends lost 8 bases at V and 0 bases at J; junction bases unmatched: 8. This CDR3 is 15 amino acids long. Germline V gives CDR1 SNHLY, CDR2 FYNNEI. Written as DNA, the CDR3 is TGTGCCAGCTCTGAGACAGGGTCTAGCACAGATACGCAGTATTTT. It yields the protein CASSETGSSTDTQYF.

The chain joins TRBV6-5 to TRBJ1-3, with a tentative D call TRBD1 (5 bases). Germline V gene lookup returns CDR1 MNHEY and CDR2 SVGAGI. Trimming pared 2 bases from V and 3 bases from J, leaving 8 bases between. This CDR3 spans 14 amino acids. DNA for the CDR3: TGTGCCAGCAGTTACAGGGGAGGTGGAAACACCATATATTTT. It codes for CASSYRGGGNTIYF.

The CDR3 bases are TGTGCCAGCTACGGGGGGGGCCTTCAAGAGACCCAGTACTTC. As protein: CASYGGGLQETQYF. J is TRBJ2-5 and V is TRBV10-3; the match to TRBD2 covers 8 bases. The trim removed 10 bases at V and 2 bases at J, leaving 9 bases unmatched. This CDR3 comprises 14 residues. Germline CDR1 and CDR2: ENHRY and SYGVKD.

The chain carries TRBV9 and TRBJ1-3; 9 bases fit TRBD1. This CDR3 comprises 16 residues. Germline V gene data show CDR1 as SGDLS and CDR2 as YYNGEE. Germline trimming cut 2 bases from V and 3 bases from J; bases unmatched to any gene: 6. Here the CDR3 reads CASSVEQGAFGNTIYF. DNA for the CDR3: TGTGCCAGCAGCGTGGAACAGGGGGCTTTTGGAAACACCATATATTTT.

The rearrangement links TRBV6-5 to TRBJ1-1; TRBD1 aligns across 8 bases. Per the germline V gene, CDR1 is MNHEY and CDR2 is SVGAGI. V lost 6 bases, J lost 3 bases, and 6 bases stayed unmatched. The CDR3 covers 14 residues. CDR3 DNA: TGTGCCAGCAGCCTGGGACAGGCATACACTGAAGCTTTCTTT. This translates into CASSLGQAYTEAFF.

The J gene is TRBJ1-5, the V gene TRBV4-1; a weak D match, TRBD1 (5 bases). V lost 2 bases and J 3 bases, leaving 17 bases between the germline ends. Germline V CDR1 and CDR2: MGHRA, YSYEKL. This CDR3 has 17 amino acids. Here the CDR3 reads CASSQSAHDRLNQPQHF. The CDR3, as DNA: TGCGCCAGCAGCCAATCGGCACATGACAGACTCAATCAGCCCCAGCATTTT.

The chain joins TRBV19 to TRBJ1-1; D unclear. This CDR3 region has 17 residues. Deletions cut 5 bases from V and 1 base from J, with 20 bases between. Germline-derived CDR1 and CDR2 are LNHDA and SQIVND (reference sequence). CDR3 region: CASSRGLRPRANTEAFF. CDR3 nucleotides: TGTGCCAGTAGTCGGGGATTGAGGCCCCGGGCGAACACTGAAGCTTTCTTT.

V gene TRBV4-2 combines with J gene TRBJ1-2, with unresolved D. The CDR3 extends over 14 amino acids. The germline V and J ends were trimmed by 2 bases and 2 bases, with 9 bases remaining between them. The V gene's germline CDR1 is LGHNA and CDR2 YNFKEQ. The CDR3 sequence: CASSQYKENYGYTF. The CDR3, as DNA: TGTGCCAGCAGCCAATACAAGGAGAACTATGGCTACACCTTC.

The CDR3 sequence is CAWSSGQFQETQYF. In DNA form, the CDR3 reads TGTGCCTGGAGCTCGGGACAGTTCCAAGAGACCCAGTACTTC. The gene calls are TRBV30 and TRBJ2-5; 7 bases are a match to TRBD1. The CDR3 runs to 14 residues. Trimming took 3 bases from V and 1 from J; bases not matched to a gene: 5. Per the germline V gene, CDR1 is GTSNPN and CDR2 is SVGIG (reference sequence).

The V gene is TRBV9, the J gene TRBJ2-3; the match to TRBD2 covers 13 bases. Losses at the gene ends were 3 bases for V and 0 bases for J; bases not matched to a gene: 4. Germline V gene sequence: CDR1 SGDLS, CDR2 YYNGEE. The CDR3 runs 17 residues. The DNA for the CDR3 is TGTGCCAGCAGCGCGAAGGGACTAGCGGGGAGCACAGATACGCAGTATTTT. Protein: CASSAKGLAGSTDTQYF. The complete variable domain, with remaining parts taken from reference TRBV9 and TRBJ2-3, reads DSGVTQTPKHLITATGQRVTLRCSPRSGDLSVYWYQQSLDQGLQFLIQYYNGEERAKGNILERFSAQQFPDLHSELNLSSLELGDSALYFCASSAKGLAGSTDTQYFGPGTRLTVL.

The rearrangement joins TRBV7-6 to TRBJ1-4; 9 positions match TRBD1. Trimming at V came to 5 bases and at J to 5 bases, leaving 6 bases not matched to a gene. The CDR3 sequence is 15 residues long. Germline loops: CDR1 SGHVS, CDR2 FNYEAQ. CDR3 bases: TGTGCCAGCAGCATGGGACAGGGTGTAAATGAAAAACTGTTTTTT. Protein: CASSMGQGVNEKLFF. The variable domain in full, completed from reference TRBV7-6 and TRBJ1-4, reads GAGVSQSPRYKVTKRGQDVALRCDPISGHVSLYWYRQALGQGPEFLTYFNYEAQQDKSGLPNDRFSAERPEGSISTLTIQRTEQRDSAMYRCASSMGQGVNEKLFFGSGTQLSVL.

The genes are TRBV5-1 and TRBJ2-1, with 13 positions matching TRBD2. Germline values: CDR1 SGHRS, CDR2 YFSETQ. V trimming: 5 bases; J trimming: 6 bases; junction bases outside the gene matches: 8. The CDR3 loop spans 16 amino acids. CDR3 protein: CASSYSGLAGLNEQFF. Here the CDR3 DNA reads TGCGCCAGCAGTTACTCGGGACTAGCGGGGCTCAATGAGCAGTTCTTC.

The chain recombines TRBV5-5 with TRBJ1-1; perhaps TRBD1 as D (6 bases). The CDR3 length is 14 residues. Trimming pared 4 bases from V and 2 bases from J, leaving 12 bases between. The germline CDR1 and CDR2 sequences are SGHKS and YYEKEE (reference sequence). For the CDR3, the DNA is TGTGCCAGCAGCCGACGGGACACCAACACTGAAGCTTTCTTT. It encodes CASSRRDTNTEAFF. Full variable domain (remainder filled in from reference TRBV5-5 and TRBJ1-1): DAGVTQSPTHLIKTRGQQVTLRCSPISGHKSVSWYQQVLGQGPQFIFQYYEKEERGRGNFPDRFSARQFPNYSSELNVNALLLGDSALYLCASSRRDTNTEAFFGQGTRLTVV.

This chain links TRBV19 with TRBJ1-5; 7 bases map to TRBD1. This CDR3 contains 13 residues. The junction had 10 bases not matched to a gene; V was cut back by 10 bases and J by 7 bases. Germline V lookup: CDR1 LNHDA, CDR2 SQIVND (reference sequence). The CDR3 coding sequence is TGTGCCACTTGCCGAACAGGGGAACAGCCCCAGCATTTT. This sequence encodes CATCRTGEQPQHF.

The V call is TRBV27, the J call TRBJ1-1; D unclear. V lost 8 bases, J lost 1 base, and 14 bases lay in between. Per the germline V gene, CDR1 is MNHEY and CDR2 is SMNVEV (reference sequence). CDR3 length equals 14 residues. CDR3 DNA sequence: TGTGCCAGCGAACGCTTGGGAGGGAACACTGAAGCTTTCTTT. Translation gives CASERLGGNTEAFF.

This clone was detected only a few times. This CDR3 is CATSQGPQETQYF. The CDR3 nucleotides read TGTGCCACCAGCCAGGGCCCCCAAGAGACCCAGTACTTC. The gene calls are TRBV24-1 and TRBJ2-5; weak D call: TRBD1 (5 bases). V was shortened by 7 bases and J by 1 base, with 9 bases between the two germline ends. The CDR3 runs to 13 residues. Per the germline V gene, CDR1 is KGHDR and CDR2 is SFDVKD.

The V call is TRBV9, the J call TRBJ2-3; TRBD1 matches 10 bases. The V and J ends lost 5 bases and 4 bases, in that order; junction bases with no gene match: 7. Germline V gives CDR1 SGDLS, CDR2 YYNGEE. The length of the CDR3 is 15 residues. The CDR3 sequence is CASSAPGQGSDTQYF. In nucleotides, the CDR3 is TGTGCCAGCAGTGCACCGGGACAGGGGTCAGATACGCAGTATTTT.